This T cell receptor beta chain emerged from a study of early T cells in non-severe SARS-CoV-2 infection. This clonotype showed up just a few times. Sequence at one end of the junction differs from germline and may be a read error. Each single cDNA molecule received a unique molecular identifier. TCRdb reanalysed the 5' RACE reads using MiXCR and keeps one entry per CDR3 protein. The table lists under 85,000 distinct CDR3 sequences, less than 15% of them singletons. CDR1 SNHLY and CDR2 FYNNEI come from the germline V gene. This CDR3 spans 13 amino acids. The chain joins TRBV2 to TRBJ2-5; a weak D match, TRBD1 (5 bases). Sequencing was done on a sample of whole blood. The clonotype was recovered from an adult who was a healthcare worker with PCR-confirmed SARS-CoV-2 infection or an uninfected control (not recorded which). The CDR3 nucleotides are TGTGCCGGCAGTGCCCCAGGGTTAGAGACCCAGTACTTC. This gives the protein CAGSAPGLETQYF.